This T cell receptor beta chain was found in a study of technical replicates of blood from a handful of donors. Profiled with immunoSEQ multiplex PCR; TCRdb holds only in-frame clones, not every one. The sample carries about 100,000 clones, 96% recorded once. The germline CDR1 and CDR2 sequences are SGHRS and YFSETQ. This CDR3 is built from 14 residues. The ends lost 4 bases at V and 6 bases at J; junction bases unmatched: 5. The sample taken for sequencing was T cells isolated from PBMCs. The receptor's source is a human donor in good health. The chain uses TRBV5-1 and TRBJ1-5; 9 nucleotides line up with TRBD1. CDR3 in DNA: TGCGCCAGCAGCCGAACGGGACAGGGTCAGCCCCAGCATTTT. It codes for CASSRTGQGQPQHF.